The entry below gives a single T cell receptor beta chain sequence along with its context. What it recognizes is unknown. Using constant-segment primers, 5'RACE produced TCR alpha and TCR beta cDNA libraries carrying sample barcodes and UMIs. TCRdb redid the calling of the 5' RACE reads with MiXCR, one entry per CDR3 protein. The table has hundreds of thousands of distinct CDR3 sequences, around 20% seen once. The data derive from a study of T-cell memory formation after mild COVID-19. Study-wide context: TCR clusters showed largely donor specificity.

Overall study results and limits: Proof of SARS-CoV-2 specificity was absent for the second-wave clones that crested on day 37. Balance between CD4 and CD8 was seen in clones contracting day 15 to 85, and a CD4+ lean was seen in later expanders.

Per germline, CDR1 SGHNT and CDR2 YYREEE (reference sequence). The CDR3 is made up of 14 amino acids. V lost 4 bases to trimming and J lost 2 bases, with 7 bases between them. The sequence derives from an adult woman who had mild COVID-19 (a few samples of this study predate the infection). Cell type and time point are not known. The gene calls are TRBV5-4 and TRBJ2-6; D is uncertain. Sequenced sample: PBMCs or a T cell subset sorted from them (not recorded which). CDR3 loop: CASSPDPGANVLTF. CDR3 nucleotide sequence: TGTGCCAGCAGCCCGGATCCTGGGGCCAACGTCCTGACTTTC.